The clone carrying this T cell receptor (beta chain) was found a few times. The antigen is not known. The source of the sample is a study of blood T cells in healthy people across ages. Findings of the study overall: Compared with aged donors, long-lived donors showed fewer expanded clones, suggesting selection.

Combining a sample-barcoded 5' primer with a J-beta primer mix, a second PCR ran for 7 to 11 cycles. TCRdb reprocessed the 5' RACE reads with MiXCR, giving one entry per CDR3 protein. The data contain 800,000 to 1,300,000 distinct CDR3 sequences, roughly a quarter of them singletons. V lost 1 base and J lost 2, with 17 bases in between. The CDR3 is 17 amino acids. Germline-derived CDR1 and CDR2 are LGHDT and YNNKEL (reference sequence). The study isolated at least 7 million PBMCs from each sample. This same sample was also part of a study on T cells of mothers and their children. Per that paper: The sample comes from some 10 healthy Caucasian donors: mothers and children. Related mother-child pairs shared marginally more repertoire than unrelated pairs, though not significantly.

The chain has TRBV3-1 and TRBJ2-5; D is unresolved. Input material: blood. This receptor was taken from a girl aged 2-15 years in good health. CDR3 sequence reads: CASSQVAELGAQETQYF. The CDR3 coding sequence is TGTGCCAGCAGCCAAGTCGCGGAGCTGGGCGCGCAAGAGACCCAGTACTTC.